The sequence of this T cell receptor (beta chain) was determined in a study of blood T cell repertoires in COVID-19. Across the whole study: There were acute and convalescent COVID-19 samples, and they came from the United States, Italy and Spain. PBMCs, B-cell-depleted T cells, or T cells were the source of the cDNA or gDNA that made up the material.

The CDR3 consists of 14 residues. Germline V gene lookup returns CDR1 SGHVS and CDR2 FQNEAQ. Germline trimming cut 5 bases from V and 0 bases from J; bases unmatched to any gene: 2. As originally analysed: Cell counts per sample came from amplifying reference gene primers. Profiled with immunoSEQ multiplex PCR; TCRdb holds only in-frame clones, not every one. Clone size and the V and J calls come from that table; the DNA yielded D and trimming. The profile shows about 180,000 clones, 84% of them singletons. The clonotype originates from a human donor in a cohort sampled during active COVID-19. The gene calls are TRBV7-8 and TRBJ2-7; 9 bases are a match to TRBD1. The sequenced material came from peripheral blood. This CDR3 is CASSLTGGSYEQYF. The DNA of the CDR3 is TGTGCCAGCAGCCTGACAGGGGGCTCCTACGAGCAGTACTTC.